What follows is one TCR beta chain and its context. This clonotype was picked up many times. Its antigen has not been determined. No per-base quality is available; no much larger clone lies one base away. This record belongs to a study of CD8 T cells in ankylosing spondylitis (dated by TCRdb to about 2017). Notes on the research overall: The study profiled T cell receptor beta repertoires in healthy donors and ankylosing spondylitis patients to find disease-linked TCR variants. Peripheral blood was sampled, and synovial fluid was also collected from ankylosing spondylitis patients. The full study cohort comprised 25 ankylosing spondylitis patients and 85 to 120 healthy donors. On the study overall, not on this receptor specifically: A CD8+ phenotype was shown by the disease-linked clones, which were found at relatively low frequencies in peripheral blood. Some motif variants were previously reported in synovial fluid and blood of reactive arthritis patients, suggesting common disease-initiation mechanisms. Significant enrichment of the disease-linked clones was reported in matched synovial fluid samples from ankylosing spondylitis patients. A TCR beta motif of about 8 highly homologous amino acid variants appeared characteristic of blood from ankylosing spondylitis patients.

In the germline V gene, CDR1 corresponds to SQVTM and CDR2 to ANQGSEA. The CDR3 holds 13 amino acids from the cysteine to the phenylalanine. This entry keeps only the CDR3 DNA: 39 bases, framed from base 1. Sequencing was carried out with an Illumina HiSeq 2500. Quantitative 5'-RACE with molecular barcodes was the method used to prepare the TCR beta libraries. Processing in the source paper ran as follows. A new computational method, built on a probabilistic model of VDJ rearrangement, was used to identify disease-linked TCR variants. In TCRdb, the public reads were trimmed at Q25 with fastp and aligned with MiXCR, with productive beta chains retained. Every CDR3 protein is listed once, alongside the most common genes and DNA of its rows. Clone size and V and J calls follow TCRdb, not the original study. In this sample the table shows roughly 120,000 distinct CDR3 sequences, about 6.4% of which occur a single time. The top ten clones comprise 12% of the sample.

The sequencing input was blood, either unsorted or a sorted T cell fraction (not recorded which). The origin of this receptor is a male donor with ankylosing spondylitis or in good health (not recorded which). The V and J segments used are TRBV29-1 and TRBJ1-1, and 8 junctional nucleotides match TRBD1. At the DNA level, the sequence is TGCAGTTCTTTCGACAGGGGGAACACTGAAGCTTTCTTT. Its coded protein is CSSFDRGNTEAFF.